The 11 T cell receptor beta chains presented below share a single source sample, sequenced in a study of T cell responses to AZD1222 COVID-19 vaccine. This table comes from immunoSEQ multiplex PCR, and its TCRdb copy is limited to in-frame clones, with some not included. This sample yields fewer than 200,000 clones, of which approximately 92% are seen a single time; less than 4.5% belongs to the top ten. Sequencing used peripheral blood, obtained 28 days after the second dose of the MenACWY control vaccine. The receptor source for this set is an adult who received the MenACWY meningococcal vaccine as a control.

This chain uses TRBV6-5 with TRBJ2-7; D may be TRBD1 or TRBD2 (5 bases each). Deletions cut 2 bases from V and 2 bases from J, with 10 bases between. This CDR3 has 14 residues. Germline CDR1 MNHEY, CDR2 SVGAGI. CDR3: CASSYLRDPYEQYF. CDR3 nucleotides: TGTGCCAGCAGTTACCTACGGGACCCCTACGAGCAGTACTTC.

The chain employs TRBV3-1 (or the pseudogene TRBV3-2) and TRBJ1-6; the match to TRBD1 covers 8 bases. CDR1 is LGHDT, CDR2 YNNKEL, per germline (reference sequence). With 4 bases clipped from V and 7 bases from J, the junction kept 3 bases outside the gene matches. The CDR3 consists of 14 residues. Here the CDR3 reads CASSRRTGNSPLHF. Here the CDR3 DNA reads TGTGCCAGCAGCCGAAGGACAGGGAATTCACCCCTCCACTTT.

On this clone itself: It is likely a read error, because the conserved phenylalanine at the end of the CDR3 is missing. The limits of the CDR3 on the DNA are not certain, so only TCRdb's listed CDR3 is given. This chain connects TRBV19 to TRBJ1-1. The CDR3 contains 11 residues when both ends are counted. Germline V gene data show CDR1 as LNHDA and CDR2 as SQIVND (reference sequence). The CDR3 loop is CASSILRGAED.

The CDR3 reads CASSPPDVGSYNEQFF. CDR3 in DNA: TGTGCCAGCAGCCCCCCGGACGTTGGCTCCTACAATGAGCAGTTCTTC. The J gene is TRBJ2-1, the V gene TRBV7-9; D gene unclear. The CDR3 runs 16 residues. V gave up 5 bases and J gave up 0 bases, with 14 bases separating them. CDR1 is SEHNR and CDR2 is FQNEAQ in the germline V gene (reference sequence).

The chain employs TRBV9 and TRBJ1-2; 8 bases are shared with TRBD1. This CDR3 contains 14 residues. The V segment lost 0 bases and the J segment 3 bases; nucleotides outside the gene matches: 1. CDR1 and CDR2 (germline): SGDLS, YYNGEE. The CDR3 DNA sequence: TGTGCCAGCAGCGTAGTGGACAGGGACTATGGCTACACCTTC. Its translation is CASSVVDRDYGYTF.

This sequence joins TRBV12-3 or TRBV12-4 and TRBJ2-1; tentative D call: TRBD1 (5 bases). V was clipped by 8 bases and J by 4 bases, with 9 bases between them. The length of the CDR3 is 12 residues. CDR3 sequence: CASRPGYNEQFF. The CDR3 DNA sequence: TGTGCCAGCCGTCCAGGGTACAATGAGCAGTTCTTC.

V usage is TRBV7-2 and J usage is TRBJ1-4; D gene uncertain. The CDR3 is 15 residues long. Germline CDR1 SGHTA, CDR2 FQGNSA. Between the trimmed V and J ends, which lost 4 bases and 4 bases, there was a span of 13 bases. The CDR3 bases are TGTGCCAGCAGCTCCCCTATGAGGAGTAATGAAAAACTGTTTTTT. The encoded protein is CASSSPMRSNEKLFF.

The gene calls are TRBV18 and TRBJ1-5; weak D call: TRBD1 (5 bases). CDR1 is KGHSH, CDR2 LQKENI, per germline. The V and J ends lost 6 bases and 2 bases respectively, with 17 bases between them. The CDR3 totals 16 residues. As DNA, the CDR3 is TGTGCCAGCTCCCGACAGCAGGCGGGGGGCAATCAGCCCCAGCATTTT. It specifies CASSRQQAGGNQPQHF.

The chain combines TRBV12-3 or TRBV12-4 with TRBJ1-1; D is perhaps TRBD1 (6 bases). Trimming took off 5 bases at V and 1 base at J, with 8 bases between the two ends. This CDR3 contains 13 residues. The CDR3 bases are TGTGCCAGCAGTGGCAGGGGGAACACTGAAGCTTTCTTT. Translated: CASSGRGNTEAFF.

The chain has TRBV7-2 and TRBJ2-7, with D perhaps being TRBD1 or TRBD2 (5 bases each). The CDR3 runs 14 residues. Germline lookup yields CDR1 SGHTA and CDR2 FQGNSA. The V and J ends lost 0 bases and 6 bases respectively, with 12 bases between them. The chain's CDR3 is CASSLAGDGREQYF. The CDR3 region has the DNA TGTGCCAGCAGCTTAGCCGGGGACGGTCGCGAGCAGTACTTC. The full variable domain, rest sourced from reference TRBV7-2 and TRBJ2-7, is GAGVSQSPSNKVTEKGKDVELRCDPISGHTALYWYRQSLGQGLEFLIYFQGNSAPDKSGLPSDRFSAERTGGSVSTLTIQRTQQEDSAVYLCASSLAGDGREQYFGPGTRLTVT.

The chain uses TRBV6-5 and TRBJ2-7; 7 positions match TRBD2. The V and J ends lost 4 bases and 6 bases, in that order; junction bases with no gene match: 12. Germline assignment: CDR1 MNHEY and CDR2 SVGAGI. The CDR3 runs 15 residues. The CDR3 reads CASSSPIGRAGEQYF. CDR3 bases: TGTGCCAGCAGTTCCCCCATAGGGAGGGCCGGCGAGCAGTACTTC.